Following are 31 T cell receptor beta chains from one sample sequenced in a study of human T cells and chemical hapten exposure. Time point specified: patch test 1, 2 weeks after DPC sensitization. Treatment described: therapeutic diphenylcyclopropenone sensitization with weekly scalp DPC. TCRdb redid the calling of the RACE reads with MiXCR, one entry per CDR3 protein. The table includes tens of thousands of distinct CDR3 sequences, about 9% detected once. The starting material was whole blood, obtained in connection with sensitization to the hapten diphenylcyclopropenone (DPC). Receptors originate from a woman aged 40-49 years with alopecia areata. Some clones in this sample may be carry-over from other donors' samples.

At least ten counts were recorded for this clonotype. This chain uses TRBV7-2 with TRBJ2-5; D is ambiguous. The CDR3 covers 13 residues. Trimming took off 2 bases at V and 2 bases at J, with 6 bases between the two ends. Germline V lookup: CDR1 SGHTA, CDR2 FQGNSA. CDR3: CASSLSPQETQYF. CDR3 bases: TGTGCCAGCAGCTTATCCCCACAAGAGACCCAGTACTTC.

As regards this clonotype: A read error may be the cause here, since a much bigger clone is one base away. The chain has TRBV4-2 and TRBJ1-1; D is ambiguous. The CDR3 runs 15 residues. Germline lookup yields CDR1 LGHNA and CDR2 YNFKEQ. V was pared by 3 bases and J by 4 bases, with 15 bases between. The CDR3 sequence: CASSHHNKGITEAFF. Here the CDR3 DNA reads TGTGCCAGCAGCCATCATAACAAAGGGATCACTGAAGCTTTCTTT.

This clonotype was observed at least ten times. V usage is TRBV6-1 and J usage is TRBJ1-1, with D perhaps matching TRBD1 (6 bases). The CDR3 extends over 13 amino acids. Germline values: CDR1 MNHNS, CDR2 SASEGT. V was cut by 5 bases and J by 8 bases, with 15 bases left in between. CDR3 sequence reads: CASSYSWTAEAFF. CDR3 DNA: TGTGCCAGCAGTTATAGCTGGACAGCAGAAGCTTTCTTT.

The sample holds a few counts of this clonotype. The J gene is TRBJ2-1, the V gene TRBV7-2, with 7 bases aligning to TRBD1. The ends lost 4 bases at V and 9 bases at J; junction bases unmatched: 12. The CDR3 extends over 15 amino acids. Germline V lookup: CDR1 SGHTA, CDR2 FQGNSA. The DNA of the CDR3 is TGTGCCAGCAGCTCCGACAGGGCGGGTTTGGGTGAGCAGTTCTTC. As protein: CASSSDRAGLGEQFF.

This clonotype was found a few times. The genes are TRBV10-3 and TRBJ2-3, with unresolved D. The CDR3 has 14 amino acids. Germline V gene sequence: CDR1 ENHRY, CDR2 SYGVKD. Trimming left V 3 bases short and J 2 bases short, with 9 bases between. The CDR3 sequence is CAISDVINTDTQYF. CDR3 nucleotides: TGTGCCATCAGTGATGTCATAAACACAGATACGCAGTATTTT.

There are a few counts of this clonotype. The rearrangement links TRBV20-1 to TRBJ1-5, with 10 bases aligning to TRBD1. Germline V gives CDR1 DFQATT, CDR2 SNEGSKA (reference sequence). J lost 0 bases, V lost 1 base, and 6 bases had no gene match. The CDR3 loop spans 17 amino acids. CDR3 bases: TGCAGTGCTAGAGGGGGGACAGGGGTCTATAGCAATCAGCCCCAGCATTTT. As protein: CSARGGTGVYSNQPQHF.

This clonotype was recorded many times. For the CDR3, the DNA is TGTGCCAGCACCCGGGGGATACAGGGGAGTGGCGGCTACACCTTC. Translated: CASTRGIQGSGGYTF. This chain uses TRBV5-4 with TRBJ1-2; the match to TRBD1 covers 7 bases. J gave up 8 bases and V 6 bases, and 16 bases lay outside the gene matches. There are 15 residues in the CDR3. Germline assignment: CDR1 SGHNT and CDR2 YYREEE (reference sequence).

This clonotype turned up a few times. Written as DNA, the CDR3 is TGTGCCAGCAGCTTAAATCCCTCTGGGGCCAACGTCCTGACTTTC. Amino acids: CASSLNPSGANVLTF. This sequence joins TRBV7-2 and TRBJ2-6; D uncertain. The CDR3 spans 15 residues. Trimming left V 2 bases short and J 0 bases short, with 5 bases between. Germline V gene sequence: CDR1 SGHTA, CDR2 FQGNSA.

J is TRBJ2-3 and V is TRBV28, with 8 bases matching TRBD1. This CDR3 spans 14 amino acids. With 10 bases clipped from V and 2 bases from J, the junction kept 8 bases outside the gene matches. Looked up from germline, CDR1 is MDHEN and CDR2 is SYDVKM. The CDR3 protein is CATHRDRITDTQYF. Here the CDR3 DNA reads TGTGCCACCCACCGGGACAGGATCACAGATACGCAGTATTTT.

This clonotype was picked up many times. V usage is TRBV7-6 and J usage is TRBJ2-1; 10 bases agree with TRBD2. Germline V gene lookup returns CDR1 SGHVS and CDR2 FNYEAQ. This CDR3 has 17 amino acids. The V gene end was trimmed by 3 bases and the J gene end by 0 bases; junction bases not matched to a gene: 5. The CDR3 sequence: CASSLGAGGFSYNEQFF. Here the CDR3 DNA reads TGTGCCAGCAGCTTGGGAGCGGGGGGGTTCTCCTACAATGAGCAGTTCTTC. Complete variable domain (other parts from reference TRBV7-6 and TRBJ2-1): GAGVSQSPRYKVTKRGQDVALRCDPISGHVSLYWYRQALGQGPEFLTYFNYEAQQDKSGLPNDRFSAERPEGSISTLTIQRTEQRDSAMYRCASSLGAGGFSYNEQFFGPGTRLTVL.

This clonotype was seen a few times. The chain links TRBV5-1 to TRBJ1-1; 8 nucleotides agree with TRBD1. CDR3 length: 14 amino acids. Looked up from germline, CDR1 is SGHRS and CDR2 is YFSETQ. V shed 4 bases and J 1 base; nucleotides not matched to a gene: 3. For the CDR3, the DNA is TGCGCCAGCAGCATCGACAGGGGGAACACTGAAGCTTTCTTT. Translating gives CASSIDRGNTEAFF.

The sample holds a few counts of this clonotype. This CDR3 reads CASSLVENSNIQYF. In DNA, the CDR3 is TGTGCCAGCAGCTTGGTTGAGAATTCCAACATTCAGTACTTC. The chain uses TRBV5-4 and TRBJ2-4, with unresolved D. CDR3 length: 14 amino acids. V was shortened by 0 bases and J by 7 bases, with 11 bases between the two germline ends. Per germline, CDR1 SGHNT and CDR2 YYREEE (reference sequence).

This chain joins TRBV20-1 and TRBJ2-2; TRBD2 matches at 7 bases. This CDR3 spans 14 amino acids. From germline, CDR1 is DFQATT and CDR2 SNEGSKA (reference sequence). With V trimmed by 4 bases and J by 4 bases, 6 bases remained unmatched. The CDR3 nucleotides are TGCAGTGCTAAGAGCGGGGAGGTCACCGGGGAGCTGTTTTTT. It encodes CSAKSGEVTGELFF.

The chain recombines TRBV27 with TRBJ2-7; D possibly corresponds to TRBD1 (5 bases). Trimming stripped 3 bases from V and 2 bases from J, with 11 bases between. The CDR3 consists of 14 residues. The germline gives CDR1 MNHEY, CDR2 SMNVEV (reference sequence). CDR3 amino acids: CASSLSGNAYEQYF. The CDR3 DNA sequence: TGTGCCAGCAGTTTGTCAGGGAATGCCTACGAGCAGTACTTC.

This clonotype has ten or more counts. CDR3 in DNA: TGCAGCGTTGTTACAGGGGGTAGAAGCCCTGAAGCTTTCTTT. Its translation is CSVVTGGRSPEAFF. The rearrangement uses TRBV29-1 and TRBJ1-1; 8 bases align to TRBD1. V lost 4 bases and J lost 6; bases outside the gene matches: 10. The CDR3 has 14 amino acids. CDR1 is SQVTM and CDR2 is ANQGSEA in the germline V gene.

In this sample, this clonotype turned up many times. The rearrangement uses TRBV7-9 and TRBJ1-4; D is possibly TRBD1 (5 bases). The V and J ends lost 5 bases and 4 bases respectively, with 14 bases between them. The CDR3 consists of 15 residues. Germline loops: CDR1 SEHNR, CDR2 FQNEAQ (reference sequence). In DNA form, the CDR3 reads TGTGCCAGCAGCACACAGACAGAATTTAATGAAAAACTGTTTTTT. Its translation is CASSTQTEFNEKLFF.

This chain connects TRBV5-4 to TRBJ2-3, with 10 bases aligning to TRBD2. In germline, CDR1 is SGHNT, CDR2 YYREEE (reference sequence). CDR3 length equals 16 residues. With 4 bases clipped from V and 0 bases from J, the junction kept 5 bases outside the gene matches. The CDR3 DNA reads TGTGCCAGCAGCCTCAAACTAGCGGGGAGCACAGATACGCAGTATTTT. It yields the protein CASSLKLAGSTDTQYF.

The chain joins TRBV6-5 to TRBJ2-3, with 7 bases aligning to TRBD2. Germline V gene lookup returns CDR1 MNHEY and CDR2 SVGAGI. V was pared by 2 bases and J by 0 bases, with 2 bases of the junction left unmatched. The CDR3 covers 15 residues. For the CDR3, the DNA is TGTGCCAGCAGTTACACGCGGGGGAGCACAGATACGCAGTATTTT. Encoded protein: CASSYTRGSTDTQYF.

This clonotype appeared many times. The V gene is TRBV20-1, the J gene TRBJ1-6; D unclear. Germline V gene sequence: CDR1 DFQATT, CDR2 SNEGSKA (reference sequence). The CDR3 has 13 residues. V lost 4 bases and J 7 bases, leaving 11 bases between the germline ends. CDR3 protein: CSANKGPNSPLHF. The CDR3 nucleotides read TGCAGTGCTAACAAGGGTCCGAATTCACCCCTCCACTTT.

This clonotype was counted only a few times. The V gene is TRBV9, the J gene TRBJ2-3, with D uncertain. CDR3 size: 14 residues. The V and J ends lost 3 bases and 1 base respectively, with 9 bases between them. Germline values: CDR1 SGDLS, CDR2 YYNGEE. The CDR3 spells CASSGGPGTDTQYF. The CDR3 DNA follows: TGTGCCAGCAGCGGAGGCCCGGGCACAGATACGCAGTATTTT. Looking up the rest from reference TRBV9 and TRBJ2-3 gives the full variable domain: DSGVTQTPKHLITATGQRVTLRCSPRSGDLSVYWYQQSLDQGLQFLIQYYNGEERAKGNILERFSAQQFPDLHSELNLSSLELGDSALYFCASSGGPGTDTQYFGPGTRLTVL.

This clonotype was seen many times. The rearrangement links TRBV11-3 to TRBJ2-2, with 8 positions matching TRBD2. The V gene's germline CDR1 is SGHNT and CDR2 YENEEA. The V gene end was trimmed by 6 bases and the J gene end by 5 bases; junction bases not matched to a gene: 8. The CDR3 has 15 residues. The CDR3 nucleotides read TGTGCCAGCAGTTTAAGCGGGGGTACTACCGGGGAGCTGTTTTTT. Residues: CASSLSGGTTGELFF.

This clonotype was observed a few times. The chain is built from TRBV11-2 and TRBJ2-5; 10 bases fit TRBD2. J lost 4 bases, V lost 5 bases, and 10 bases had no gene match. The germline CDR1 and CDR2 sequences are SGHAT and FQNNGV. CDR3 size: 16 residues. In nucleotides, the CDR3 is TGTGCCAGCAGCCTAGGACTAGCGGCTGCTGGAGAGACCCAGTACTTC. It translates to CASSLGLAAAGETQYF. Filled out from reference TRBV11-2 and TRBJ2-5, the complete variable domain reads EAGVAQSPRYKIIEKRQSVAFWCNPISGHATLYWYQQILGQGPKLLIQFQNNGVVDDSQLPKDRFSAERLKGVDSTLKIQPAKLEDSAVYLCASSLGLAAAGETQYFGPGTRLLVL.

This clonotype was recorded at least ten times. The chain uses TRBV6-4 and TRBJ2-7; TRBD2 aligns across 9 bases. CDR3 length: 15 amino acids. With V trimmed by 9 bases and J by 1 base, 10 bases remained unmatched. Germline CDR1 MRHNA, CDR2 SNTAGT. DNA of the CDR3: TGTGCCAGTGATAGCGGGGGCCGCGATTCCTACGAGCAGTACTTC. This encodes CASDSGGRDSYEQYF.

This clonotype was observed many times. The CDR3 region is CASSLPGEIGNTIYF. The CDR3 bases are TGTGCCAGCAGTTTACCCGGGGAGATCGGAAACACCATATATTTT. The V gene is TRBV12-3 or TRBV12-4, the J gene TRBJ1-3; D gene ambiguous. V lost 2 bases and J lost 4, with 12 bases in between. The CDR3 covers 15 residues.

The chain uses TRBV6-2 or TRBV6-3 and TRBJ2-3; 8 bases are a match to TRBD2. V shed 6 bases and J 2 bases; nucleotides not matched to a gene: 7. CDR3 size: 15 residues. Germline V gives CDR1 MNHEY, CDR2 SVGEGT. CDR3 DNA sequence: TGTGCCAGCAGAAAGCGGGGGAGCTACACAGATACGCAGTATTTT. Translating gives CASRKRGSYTDTQYF.

This clonotype occurred many times. The V call is TRBV28, the J call TRBJ1-4; 7 bases are a match to TRBD1. Trimming at V came to 5 bases and at J to 8 bases, leaving 8 bases not matched to a gene. Germline loops: CDR1 MDHEN, CDR2 SYDVKM. This CDR3 has 14 amino acids. The CDR3 DNA is TGTGCCAGCAGTGGCGCAGGGGGTGGCGAAAAACTGTTTTTT. Translating gives CASSGAGGGEKLFF.

In its sample, this clonotype was seen many times. The gene calls are TRBV20-1 and TRBJ2-1, with 10 bases aligning to TRBD2. Per the germline V gene, CDR1 is DFQATT and CDR2 is SNEGSKA (reference sequence). V gave up 7 bases and J gave up 3 bases; unmatched junction bases: 6. The CDR3 is 14 residues long. The CDR3 here is CSVSTSGFYNEQFF. CDR3 nucleotides: TGCAGTGTTTCGACTAGCGGGTTCTACAATGAGCAGTTCTTC.

The table lists this clonotype with many counts. The J gene is TRBJ2-4, the V gene TRBV14; the D gene could be TRBD1 or TRBD2 (5 bases each). V was trimmed by 0 bases and J by 6 bases, leaving 15 bases between them. Germline-derived CDR1 and CDR2 are SGHDN and FVKESK. This CDR3 contains 16 residues. The CDR3 nucleotides read TGTGCCAGCAGCCAAGAGGGGACCCTTGGGAGAAACATTCAGTACTTC. Protein product: CASSQEGTLGRNIQYF.

CDR3 DNA: TGTGCCAGCAGGGGTTACAACCCGAACACTGAAGCTTTCTTT. Translated, it gives CASRGYNPNTEAFF. The chain recombines TRBV3-1 with TRBJ1-1; no firm D call. Germline V gene sequence: CDR1 LGHDT, CDR2 YNNKEL (reference sequence). Trimming stripped 6 bases from V and 1 base from J, with 12 bases between. The CDR3 is 14 amino acids.

This clonotype was detected many times. This chain uses TRBV12-3 or TRBV12-4 with TRBJ2-7; a weak D match, TRBD2 (5 bases). With 8 bases removed from V and 5 bases from J, the gap between germline ends came to 16 bases. The CDR3 is made up of 13 amino acids. The CDR3 nucleotides are TGTGCCAGCTCCCCCGGAGGTTTCAACGAGCAGTACTTC. Encoded protein: CASSPGGFNEQYF.

The table lists this clonotype with many counts. The gene calls are TRBV6-1 and TRBJ2-7; D might be TRBD1 or TRBD2, each matching 5 bases. V lost 7 bases and J lost 7, with 20 bases in between. In germline, CDR1 is MNHNS, CDR2 SASEGT. This CDR3 contains 14 residues. The DNA for the CDR3 is TGTGCCAGCAACCCCGGGACGGACCTCGGGGAGCAGTACTTC. Encoded protein: CASNPGTDLGEQYF.